This T cell receptor beta chain was observed in a study of blood T cell repertoires in COVID-19. At the level of the study: T cells, B-cell-depleted T cells, or PBMCs supplied cDNA or gDNA.

Germline loops: CDR1 SGHRS, CDR2 YFSETQ. V was cut by 3 bases and J by 4 bases, with 19 bases left in between. The CDR3 extends over 16 amino acids. Sequencing was performed with immunoSEQ multiplex PCR; in TCRdb, only in-frame clones are kept and a portion is missing. The sample shows more than 95,000 clones, about 79% of them seen only once. The receptor was isolated from a woman of 80 years or more with active or convalescent COVID-19. Sequencing input: peripheral blood. This chain links TRBV5-1 with TRBJ2-5, with D perhaps TRBD1 (5 bases). CDR3 bases: TGCGCCAGCAGCTGGGAAAACCAGGGTTTCGGAGAGACCCAGTACTTC. This encodes CASSWENQGFGETQYF. The full variable domain, rest sourced from reference TRBV5-1 and TRBJ2-5, is KAGVTQTPRYLIKTRGQQVTLSCSPISGHRSVSWYQQTPGQGLQFLFEYFSETQRNKGNFPGRFSGRQFSNSRSEMNVSTLELGDSALYLCASSWENQGFGETQYFGPGTRLLVL.